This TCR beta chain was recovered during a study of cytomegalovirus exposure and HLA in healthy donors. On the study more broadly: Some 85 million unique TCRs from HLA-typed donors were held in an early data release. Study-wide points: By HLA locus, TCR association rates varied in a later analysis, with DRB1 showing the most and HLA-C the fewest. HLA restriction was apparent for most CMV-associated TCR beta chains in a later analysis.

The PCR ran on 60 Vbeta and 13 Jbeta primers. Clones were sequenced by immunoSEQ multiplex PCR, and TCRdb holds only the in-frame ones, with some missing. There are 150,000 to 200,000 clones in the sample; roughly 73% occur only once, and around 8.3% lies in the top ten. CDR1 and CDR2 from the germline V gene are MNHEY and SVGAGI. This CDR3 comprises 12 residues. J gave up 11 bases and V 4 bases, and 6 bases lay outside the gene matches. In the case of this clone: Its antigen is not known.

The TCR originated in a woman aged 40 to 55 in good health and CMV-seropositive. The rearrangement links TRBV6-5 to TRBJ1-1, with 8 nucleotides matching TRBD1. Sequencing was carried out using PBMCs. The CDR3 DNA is TGTGCCAGCAGTTCCCCGGACAGGGTGGCTTTCTTT. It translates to CASSSPDRVAFF.